Described below is a single TCR beta chain sequence and its context. This sample stems from a study of patients and donors after allogeneic stem cell transplantation. V was cut by 6 bases and J by 2 bases, with 8 bases left in between. The CDR3 totals 12 residues. The germline CDR1 and CDR2 sequences are DFQATT and SNEGSKA (reference sequence). One entry per CDR3 protein, called by TCRdb with MiXCR from the RT-PCR reads. The sample carries roughly 230,000 distinct CDR3 sequences, roughly 14% recorded once. The specimen was blood, either unsorted or a sorted T cell fraction (not recorded which). The rearrangement joins TRBV20-1 to TRBJ2-1; D might be TRBD2 (5 bases). The sequence came from a human donor who was either an allogeneic HSCT recipient or a stem cell or donor lymphocyte infusion donor (not recorded which). It is not recorded whose cells these are; they may come from a transplant donor. The CDR3: CSAGGPYNEQFF. CDR3 DNA: TGCAGTGCCGGAGGCCCCTACAATGAGCAGTTCTTC.